This TCR beta chain was identified during a study of a mutant IDH1 vaccine in newly diagnosed glioma. Study information: Treated individuals were approximately 62% male and approximately 38% female, averaging roughly 44 years of age.

As to this clone: The antigen is unknown.

Profiling relied on immunoSEQ multiplex PCR, and the TCRdb table lists in-frame clones only, not all of them. This sample carries about 52,000 clones, 90% to 95% of them seen once, and the ten largest clones take 2.4%. Time point defined: week 11, during vaccination. The vaccine gave 300 ug of a 20-mer mutant IDH1 peptide subcutaneously per dose. This CDR3 region has 14 residues. Trimming left V 8 bases short and J 0 bases short, with 13 bases between. Germline assignment: CDR1 MNHNY and CDR2 SVGAGI (reference sequence). The clonotype was recovered from a man aged 45-65 years with glioma. The sample in question was PBMCs, obtained from a glioma patient whose treatment included an IDH1 peptide vaccine. The chain is built from TRBV6-6 and TRBJ2-5; unclear D gene. CDR3 nucleotides: TGTGCCAGCCTTAGAATGGGGTACCAAGAGACCCAGTACTTC. Amino acid sequence: CASLRMGYQETQYF.